Each of the 23 T cell receptor beta chains below was sequenced from the same sample in a study of T cells in Graves' hyperthyroidism and ophthalmopathy. There were TCR beta CDR3 regions amplified from RNA transcripts. HTBI primers drove first-round RT-PCR of the TCR CDR3. TCRdb re-derived calls from the multiplex PCR reads in MiXCR, one entry per CDR3 protein. The sample shows about 300,000 distinct CDR3 sequences, 20% to 30% of them seen only once. Sequenced input: blood. The receptors derive from a middle-aged man with Graves' hyperthyroidism that later progressed to Graves' ophthalmopathy.

This clonotype was observed at least ten times. This chain connects TRBV28 to TRBJ2-7; D perhaps matches TRBD1 (7 bases). Looked up from germline, CDR1 is MDHEN and CDR2 is SYDVKM. The CDR3 totals 14 residues. Trimming pared 6 bases from V and 2 bases from J, leaving 14 bases between. Written as DNA, the CDR3 is TGTGCCAGCAGCGCGGGACAGAAAACCTACGAGCAGTACTTC. The encoded protein is CASSAGQKTYEQYF.

This clonotype occurred many times. This chain links TRBV12-3 or TRBV12-4 with TRBJ1-2; D is uncertain. V lost 2 bases and J 5 bases, leaving 9 bases between the germline ends. The CDR3 is made up of 13 amino acids. The CDR3 DNA reads as TGTGCCAGCAGTTTAAAGGGCCGGTATGGCTACACCTTC. The encoded protein is CASSLKGRYGYTF.

With respect to this clonotype: A read error may be the cause here, since a much bigger clone is one base away. V is TRBV30 and J is TRBJ1-5; weak D call: TRBD1 (5 bases). In germline, CDR1 is GTSNPN, CDR2 SVGIG (reference sequence). V was clipped by 5 bases and J by 6 bases, with 23 bases between them. The CDR3 has 16 residues. This chain's CDR3 is CAWGREGTRGGQPQHF. Here the CDR3 DNA reads TGTGCCTGGGGACGGGAGGGGACGCGTGGAGGTCAGCCCCAGCATTTT.

The chain links TRBV20-1 to TRBJ2-5; TRBD2 agrees at 8 bases. The V segment lost 2 bases and the J segment 1 base; nucleotides outside the gene matches: 6. This CDR3 is 15 amino acids long. CDR1 is DFQATT, CDR2 SNEGSKA, per germline (reference sequence). In DNA form, the CDR3 reads TGCAGTGCTAGACCGGGACTAGGATTCCAAGAGACCCAGTACTTC. Its protein product is CSARPGLGFQETQYF.

This clonotype was picked up many times. The chain couples TRBV6-2 or TRBV6-3 to TRBJ1-1; no definite D call. Trimming shortened V by 2 bases and J by 6 bases, and 13 bases separated the two germline ends. Germline V gives CDR1 MNHEY, CDR2 SVGEGT. The CDR3 spans 14 residues. This CDR3 reads CASSYPAVKSEAFF. The CDR3 DNA reads TGTGCCAGCAGTTACCCTGCGGTGAAATCTGAAGCTTTCTTT.

The chain couples TRBV6-1 to TRBJ1-5; maybe TRBD1 (6 bases). Germline loops: CDR1 MNHNS, CDR2 SASEGT. V was cut by 6 bases and J by 0 bases, with 12 bases left in between. This CDR3 contains 15 residues. In nucleotides, the CDR3 is TGTGCCAGCAGGGGGGACACATATAGCAATCAGCCCCAGCATTTT. It is translated as CASRGDTYSNQPQHF.

This clonotype has a count of ten or more. The CDR3 loop is CSAETGEGSNQPQHF. In DNA, the CDR3 is TGCAGTGCTGAAACAGGGGAAGGGAGCAATCAGCCCCAGCATTTT. The chain couples TRBV20-1 to TRBJ1-5, with 7 bases matching TRBD1. The V segment lost 5 bases and the J segment 1 base; nucleotides outside the gene matches: 8. This CDR3 is 15 amino acids long. From germline, CDR1 is DFQATT and CDR2 SNEGSKA (reference sequence).

In its sample, this clonotype was seen many times. The chain has TRBV7-2 and TRBJ2-7, with D unresolved. Trimming shortened V by 3 bases and J by 5 bases, and 8 bases separated the two germline ends. The CDR3 contains 12 residues. CDR1 is SGHTA, CDR2 FQGNSA, per germline. In nucleotides, the CDR3 is TGTGCCAGCAGCTTTGGTACCGACGAGCAGTACTTC. Translation: CASSFGTDEQYF.

This clonotype has a count of ten or more. This sequence joins TRBV12-3 or TRBV12-4 and TRBJ2-5, with TRBD1 as a possible D gene (6 bases). This CDR3 spans 14 amino acids. With 5 bases removed from V and 4 bases from J, the gap between germline ends came to 14 bases. CDR3 sequence reads: CASSKDSIRETQYF. CDR3 DNA sequence: TGTGCCAGCAGTAAGGACAGCATCCGAGAGACCCAGTACTTC.

The chain has TRBV6-1 and TRBJ2-5; no firm D call. Trimming cost V 7 bases and J 2 bases, with 11 bases left between them. The CDR3 loop spans 13 amino acids. Germline values: CDR1 MNHNS, CDR2 SASEGT. The CDR3: CASNGPLQETQYF. For the CDR3, the DNA is TGTGCCAGCAACGGGCCTCTGCAAGAGACCCAGTACTTC.

This clonotype was recorded at least ten times. This chain links TRBV19 with TRBJ2-6; D is unclear. Between the trimmed V and J ends, which lost 7 bases and 4 bases, there was a span of 8 bases. In germline, CDR1 is LNHDA, CDR2 SQIVND (reference sequence). CDR3 size: 13 residues. This chain's CDR3 is CASTARGANVLTF. The CDR3 DNA reads TGTGCCAGTACAGCGCGGGGGGCCAACGTCCTGACTTTC.

This clonotype was recorded at least ten times. In nucleotides, the CDR3 is TGCGCCAGCAGCCACTCGGGCCAAAAAGAAAGGCTGTTTTTT. This gives the protein CASSHSGQKERLFF. This chain links TRBV4-1 with TRBJ2-2; D is unresolved. The V end lost 3 bases, the J end lost 13 bases, and 18 bases lay between the germline ends. CDR1 MGHRA and CDR2 YSYEKL come from the germline V gene. The CDR3 contains 14 residues.

This clonotype was picked up many times. The junction departs from germline at one end; a sequencing error may be responsible. The gene calls are TRBV4-2 and TRBJ2-7; TRBD2 is a possible D gene (6 bases). The CDR3 has 16 amino acids. Looked up from germline, CDR1 is LGHNA and CDR2 is YNFKEQ. The CDR3, as DNA: TGTGCCAGCAGCCAAGGAGGCGGTAGAGTGGACTACGTGCAGTACTTC. It codes for CASSQGGGRVDYVQYF.

At least ten counts were recorded for this clonotype. This chain joins TRBV12-3 or TRBV12-4 and TRBJ2-2; D may be TRBD2 (6 bases). There are 15 residues in the CDR3. Trimming removed 3 bases at V and 7 bases at J, with 15 bases between. CDR3 region: CASSFRGRTGGELFF. DNA for the CDR3: TGTGCCAGCAGTTTTCGGGGGAGAACGGGCGGGGAGCTGTTTTTT.

This clonotype was seen ten or more times. The chain combines TRBV4-1 with TRBJ1-5; D gene unclear. Trimming left V 0 bases short and J 0 bases short, with 3 bases between. The CDR3 covers 14 residues. The V gene's germline CDR1 is MGHRA and CDR2 YSYEKL. The CDR3 sequence is CASSQEDSNQPQHF. In DNA form, the CDR3 reads TGCGCCAGCAGCCAAGAGGATAGCAATCAGCCCCAGCATTTT.

The chain links TRBV6-1 to TRBJ1-5; no clear D. Germline loops: CDR1 MNHNS, CDR2 SASEGT. The CDR3 spans 15 residues. V gave up 5 bases and J gave up 2 bases, with 13 bases separating them. The CDR3 spells CASSPAEGGNQPQHF. The CDR3 DNA sequence: TGTGCCAGCAGTCCCGCCGAGGGTGGCAATCAGCCCCAGCATTTT.

This clonotype was counted only a few times. The chain recombines TRBV6-1 with TRBJ2-2; D is possibly TRBD1 or TRBD2 (6 bases each). This CDR3 has 17 residues. Trimming shortened V by 4 bases and J by 1 base, and 16 bases separated the two germline ends. The germline V gene encodes CDR1 MNHNS and CDR2 SASEGT. CDR3 sequence: CASSATGARGNTGELFF. In nucleotides, the CDR3 is TGTGCCAGCAGTGCCACGGGGGCGCGGGGGAACACCGGGGAGCTGTTTTTT.

Written as DNA, the CDR3 is TGTGCCAGCGCGGCCTCGGGGGGAAATCAGCCCCAGCATTTT. This translates into CASAASGGNQPQHF. The chain employs TRBV6-1 and TRBJ1-5; tentatively, D is TRBD1 (5 bases). Trimming shortened V by 8 bases and J by 4 bases, and 15 bases separated the two germline ends. The CDR3 totals 14 residues. From germline, CDR1 is MNHNS and CDR2 SASEGT.

This clonotype was seen repeatedly, ten times or more. The rearrangement links TRBV11-3 to TRBJ1-1; D is unresolved. Trimming left V 3 bases short and J 10 bases short, with 9 bases between. This CDR3 region has 11 residues. CDR1 is SGHNT and CDR2 is YENEEA in the germline V gene. In DNA form, the CDR3 reads TGTGCCAGCAGCTTGGGTCCGCGAGCTTTCTTT. The encoded protein is CASSLGPRAFF.

At least ten counts were recorded for this clonotype. The chain uses TRBV5-5 and TRBJ1-2, with D perhaps matching TRBD1 (5 bases). Trimming pared 9 bases from V and 5 bases from J, leaving 17 bases between. The germline V gene encodes CDR1 SGHKS and CDR2 YYEKEE (reference sequence). This CDR3 has 13 residues. CDR3 amino acids: CATQPGLNYGYTF. The CDR3 DNA reads as TGTGCCACCCAACCGGGACTCAATTATGGCTACACCTTC.

This clonotype was recorded many times. The gene calls are TRBV11-3 and TRBJ1-1; tentatively, D is TRBD1 (5 bases). This CDR3 comprises 13 residues. Trimming removed 5 bases at V and 6 bases at J, with 13 bases between. Germline CDR1 and CDR2: SGHNT and YENEEA. The CDR3 loop is CASSPRDSPEAFF. As DNA, the CDR3 is TGTGCCAGCAGCCCCCGCGACAGTCCTGAAGCTTTCTTT.

This clonotype was counted a few times. The chain employs TRBV6-1 and TRBJ2-7; a weak D match, TRBD1 (6 bases). The V gene's germline CDR1 is MNHNS and CDR2 SASEGT. V was clipped by 5 bases and J by 5 bases, with 13 bases between them. CDR3 length: 13 residues. The CDR3 DNA follows: TGTGCCAGCAGTCCGGGGACATTTGACGAGCAGTACTTC. This translates into CASSPGTFDEQYF.

This clonotype was found many times. The rearrangement joins TRBV20-1 to TRBJ2-7; tentative D call: TRBD1 (5 bases). Trimming took 5 bases from V and 4 from J, leaving 15 bases between them. CDR1 is DFQATT, CDR2 SNEGSKA, per germline (reference sequence). There are 13 residues in the CDR3. The CDR3 spells CSAQDQGAYEQYF. CDR3 in DNA: TGCAGTGCTCAGGATCAAGGGGCGTACGAGCAGTACTTC.